These 5 T cell receptor beta chains were all obtained from the same sample, sequenced in a study of memory CD4+ T cells and cytomegalovirus serostatus. The repertoire was sequenced with immunoSEQ multiplex PCR; TCRdb's copy has only in-frame clones and lacks some. The sample includes tens of thousands of clones, around 76% of them seen just once. The sort gate was single viable CD3+CD4+CD8-CD45RO+ cells for memory CD4+ T cells. The source material was memory CD4+ T cells from blood. The receptors originated from an adult in good health and CMV-seronegative.

V is TRBV15 and J is TRBJ1-5, with D perhaps TRBD1 (6 bases). In germline, CDR1 is LNHNV, CDR2 YYDKDF (reference sequence). V was clipped by 2 bases and J by 3 bases, with 20 bases between them. The CDR3 runs to 18 residues. Written as DNA, the CDR3 is TGTGCCACCAGCAGAAATATTGGGACAAAGACTTTCAATCAGCCCCAGCATTTT. Protein product: CATSRNIGTKTFNQPQHF.

The chain combines TRBV28 with TRBJ2-3, with TRBD1 matching 10 bases. The CDR3 has 13 residues. J lost 5 bases, V lost 6 bases, and 2 bases had no gene match. Germline V CDR1 and CDR2: MDHEN, SYDVKM. Here the CDR3 reads CASRGQGKDTQYF. Here the CDR3 DNA reads TGTGCCAGCAGGGGACAGGGGAAAGATACGCAGTATTTT.

CDR3 sequence: CASSQWGVAGGLQETQYF. CDR3 in DNA: TGTGCCAGCAGCCAGTGGGGTGTAGCGGGGGGCCTCCAAGAGACCCAGTACTTC. The gene calls are TRBV7-2 and TRBJ2-5; the match to TRBD2 covers 10 bases. CDR1 and CDR2 from the germline V gene are SGHTA and FQGNSA. The CDR3 contains 18 residues. Losses at the gene ends were 5 bases for V and 1 base for J; bases not matched to a gene: 13.

The rearrangement uses TRBV4-2 and TRBJ1-1, with D possibly being TRBD1 (6 bases). Germline CDR1 and CDR2: LGHNA and YNFKEQ. This CDR3 has 15 amino acids. The germline V and J ends were trimmed by 3 bases and 0 bases, with 11 bases remaining between them. The CDR3 coding sequence is TGTGCCAGCAGCCAGGGGGGGCGGATGAACACTGAAGCTTTCTTT. Protein: CASSQGGRMNTEAFF.

This clone was picked up one time. The V gene is TRBV7-9, the J gene TRBJ1-1; D is perhaps TRBD1 (5 bases). Germline V gene lookup returns CDR1 SEHNR and CDR2 FQNEAQ (reference sequence). This CDR3 is 14 amino acids long. Trimming shortened V by 5 bases and J by 0 bases, and 10 bases separated the two germline ends. CDR3 loop: CASSHQGVNTEAFF. CDR3 nucleotide sequence: TGTGCCAGCAGCCACCAGGGAGTGAACACTGAAGCTTTCTTT. The variable domain in full, with the rest retrieved from reference TRBV7-9 and TRBJ1-1, is DTGVSQNPRHKITKRGQNVTFRCDPISEHNRLYWYRQTLGQGPEFLTYFQNEAQLEKSRLLSDRFSAERPKGSFSTLEIQRTEQGDSAMYLCASSHQGVNTEAFFGQGTRLTVV.